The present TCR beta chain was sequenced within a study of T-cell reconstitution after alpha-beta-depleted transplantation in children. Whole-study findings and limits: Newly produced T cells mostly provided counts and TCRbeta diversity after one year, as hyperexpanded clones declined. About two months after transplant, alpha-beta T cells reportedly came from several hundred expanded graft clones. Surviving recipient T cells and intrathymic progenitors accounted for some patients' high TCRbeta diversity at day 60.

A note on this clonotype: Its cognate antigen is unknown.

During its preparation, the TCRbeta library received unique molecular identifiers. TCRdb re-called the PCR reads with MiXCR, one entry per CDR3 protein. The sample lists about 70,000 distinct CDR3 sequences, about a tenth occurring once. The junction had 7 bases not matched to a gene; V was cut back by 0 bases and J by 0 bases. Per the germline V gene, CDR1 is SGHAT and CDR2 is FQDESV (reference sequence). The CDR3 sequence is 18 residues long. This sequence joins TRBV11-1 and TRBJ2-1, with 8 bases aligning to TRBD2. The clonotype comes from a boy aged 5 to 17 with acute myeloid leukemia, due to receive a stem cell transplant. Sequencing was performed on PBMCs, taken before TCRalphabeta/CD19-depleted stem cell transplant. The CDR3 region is CASSLALLAGRSYNEQFF. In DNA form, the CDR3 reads TGTGCCAGCAGCTTAGCCCTTCTAGCGGGCCGCTCCTACAATGAGCAGTTCTTC. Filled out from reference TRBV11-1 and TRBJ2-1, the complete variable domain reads EAEVAQSPRYKITEKSQAVAFWCDPISGHATLYWYRQILGQGPELLVQFQDESVVDDSQLPKDRFSAERLKGVDSTLKIQPAELGDSAMYLCASSLALLAGRSYNEQFFGPGTRLTVL.